The text below deals with one T cell receptor beta chain. The record originates from a study of blood T cell repertoires in COVID-19. Across the whole study: The cDNA or gDNA used as material had been derived from T cells, B-cell-depleted T cells, or PBMCs.

The CDR3 extends over 12 amino acids. The V end lost 6 bases, the J end lost 8 bases, and 10 bases lay between the germline ends. Germline V gene data show CDR1 as MNHEY and CDR2 as SVGAGI. Original data processing: Reference gene primer amplification in the assay estimated nucleated cell counts. The data were produced by immunoSEQ multiplex PCR, yet TCRdb's version contains in-frame clones alone and is incomplete. V, J and clone size are taken as reported in that table, and D and trimming were inferred from the DNA itself. The repertoire holds 45,000 to 55,000 clones, about nine tenths seen once, with 6.5% to 8% in the top ten.

This clonotype was sampled from a man in his fifties or sixties with active COVID-19. The sequencing input was peripheral blood. This chain connects TRBV6-5 to TRBJ1-4; D gene ambiguous. The CDR3 DNA is TGTGCCAGCAGAAGGACGGGGGAAAAACTGTTTTTT. Protein sequence: CASRRTGEKLFF.